These T cell receptor beta chains were read from a single sample in a study of cytomegalovirus exposure and HLA in healthy donors. Using immunoSEQ multiplex PCR, the repertoire was profiled, and TCRdb retains in-frame clones only, with some absent. The data show 140,000 to 150,000 clones, with 70% to 90% seen just once and 3.5% to 5.5% held by the top ten. Sequenced material: PBMCs. Receptor source: a woman aged 40 to 50 in good health and CMV-seropositive. The CDR3 runs from the conserved cysteine through the conserved F or W. A D gene is named only where the DNA matches it firmly. Rows give clone size only sometimes, using once, few, many, or a class for an expanded clone.

cdr3_nt: TGTGCCAGCAGCCTTAGCGAGTACAATGAGCAGTTCTTC
cdr3_aa: CASSLSEYNEQFF
clone_size: NA
v_call: TRBV7-9
j_call: TRBJ2-1
d_call: NA

cdr3_nt: TGTGCCAGCAGTTCTAGTGGGGGGGCGTTCAGGGAGCAGTACTTC
cdr3_aa: CASSSSGGAFREQYF
clone_size: NA
v_call: TRBV7-8
j_call: TRBJ2-7
d_call: NA

cdr3_nt: TGTGCCAGCAGCGAGCCGACAGGGGGGCTCTACGAGCAGTACTTC
cdr3_aa: CASSEPTGGLYEQYF
clone_size: NA
v_call: TRBV9
j_call: TRBJ2-7
d_call: TRBD1

cdr3_nt: TGTGCCAGCAGCTACTTGGGGCTTAGGGGGGGATCAGATACGCAGTATTTT
cdr3_aa: CASSYLGLRGGSDTQYF
clone_size: NA
v_call: TRBV7-2
j_call: TRBJ2-3
d_call: NA

cdr3_nt: TGTGCCAGCAGCTTCCCGGGACAGGGGACGCCTGGAAACACCATATATTTT
cdr3_aa: CASSFPGQGTPGNTIYF
clone_size: NA
v_call: TRBV5-4
j_call: TRBJ1-3
d_call: TRBD1

cdr3_nt: TGTGCCAGCAGTACTCCATCAGGGGGCAGGGCCTACGAGCAGTACTTC
cdr3_aa: CASSTPSGGRAYEQYF
clone_size: NA
v_call: TRBV28
j_call: TRBJ2-7
d_call: TRBD1

cdr3_nt: TGTGCCAGCAGTTTAGGCACCTCCTACGAGCAGTACTTC
cdr3_aa: CASSLGTSYEQYF
clone_size: NA
v_call: TRBV28
j_call: TRBJ2-7
d_call: NA

cdr3_nt: TGTGCCAGCACCCTATCAGGCAGGGGGACCTACGAGCAGTACTTC
cdr3_aa: CASTLSGRGTYEQYF
clone_size: NA
v_call: TRBV28
j_call: TRBJ2-7
d_call: TRBD1

cdr3_nt: TGTGCCATCCCCAGCGTAGGGGATAGCACAGATACGCAGTATTTT
cdr3_aa: CAIPSVGDSTDTQYF
clone_size: NA
v_call: TRBV10-3
j_call: TRBJ2-3
d_call: NA

cdr3_nt: TGTGCCAGCAGCGAGCGACAGGGGCACGGGGACTATGGCTACACCTTC
cdr3_aa: CASSERQGHGDYGYTF
clone_size: NA
v_call: TRBV7-9
j_call: TRBJ1-2
d_call: TRBD1

cdr3_nt: TGTGCCAGCAGCGTAGAGCCGGGAGTGCCCTACGAGCAGTACTTC
cdr3_aa: CASSVEPGVPYEQYF
clone_size: NA
v_call: TRBV9
j_call: TRBJ2-7
d_call: NA

cdr3_nt: TGTGCCAGCCTGGGACAGGTGGGTCAGCCCCAGCATTTT
cdr3_aa: CASLGQVGQPQHF
clone_size: NA
v_call: TRBV6-1
j_call: TRBJ1-5
d_call: TRBD1

cdr3_nt: TGTGCCAGCTCAGGCGGGACTGAAGCTTTCTTT
cdr3_aa: CASSGGTEAFF
clone_size: NA
v_call: TRBV25-1
j_call: TRBJ1-1
d_call: NA

cdr3_nt: TGTGCCAGCAGTGCCGGGACAGGGGACCAGCCCCAGCATTTT
cdr3_aa: CASSAGTGDQPQHF
clone_size: few
v_call: TRBV2
j_call: TRBJ1-5
d_call: TRBD1

cdr3_nt: TGTGCCAGCAGTTTAAACCCGGGACTACCTAGCTACGAGCAGTACTTC
cdr3_aa: CASSLNPGLPSYEQYF
clone_size: NA
v_call: TRBV28
j_call: TRBJ2-7
d_call: TRBD2

cdr3_nt: TGTGCCAGCAGTTCGGGACAGGGGGTATATGGCTACACCTTC
cdr3_aa: CASSSGQGVYGYTF
clone_size: NA
v_call: TRBV28
j_call: TRBJ1-2
d_call: TRBD1

cdr3_nt: TGTGCCAGCAGCCTAATCGGGGCGGGGGGCACAGATACGCAGTATTTT
cdr3_aa: CASSLIGAGGTDTQYF
clone_size: NA
v_call: TRBV27
j_call: TRBJ2-3
d_call: TRBD2

cdr3_nt: TGCAGTGCTGAGCGAGCCAATGAGCAGTTCTTC
cdr3_aa: CSAERANEQFF
clone_size: NA
v_call: TRBV20-1
j_call: TRBJ2-1
d_call: NA

cdr3_nt: TGTGCCAGCAGTTACGAGGGGGTCTCCTACAATGAGCAGTTCTTC
cdr3_aa: CASSYEGVSYNEQFF
clone_size: NA
v_call: TRBV6-6
j_call: TRBJ2-1
d_call: NA

cdr3_nt: TGTGCCAGCAGCGTATATGGACAGGGGTCTGGAAACACCATATATTTT
cdr3_aa: CASSVYGQGSGNTIYF
clone_size: few
v_call: TRBV9
j_call: TRBJ1-3
d_call: TRBD1

cdr3_nt: TGTGCCAGCAGCTTCGGGGGTGCTGGAAATCAGCCCCAGCATTTT
cdr3_aa: CASSFGGAGNQPQHF
clone_size: few
v_call: TRBV5-8
j_call: TRBJ1-5
d_call: NA

cdr3_nt: TGTGCCAGTGCTCTAAGGCAGGCACGACCCCTCCACTTT
cdr3_aa: CASALRQARPLHF
clone_size: NA
v_call: TRBV6-5
j_call: TRBJ1-6
d_call: NA

cdr3_nt: TGTGCCAGGGGGGGCGGGAGGGCCCGGAACACAGATACGCAGTATTTT
cdr3_aa: CARGGGRARNTDTQYF
clone_size: NA
v_call: TRBV2
j_call: TRBJ2-3
d_call: TRBD2

cdr3_nt: TGTGCCAGCGAACCCTGGACAGGCCTAGATACCGGGGAGCTGTTTTTT
cdr3_aa: CASEPWTGLDTGELFF
clone_size: NA
v_call: TRBV19
j_call: TRBJ2-2
d_call: TRBD1

cdr3_nt: TGTGCCAGCAGCCACACCACCGACACAACAATCTACAATGAGCAGTTCTTC
cdr3_aa: CASSHTTDTTIYNEQFF
clone_size: NA
v_call: TRBV11-2
j_call: TRBJ2-1
d_call: NA

cdr3_nt: TGTGCCTGCATCAGGGGGCTTTCCTACAATGAGCAGTTCTTC
cdr3_aa: CACIRGLSYNEQFF
clone_size: NA
v_call: TRBV30
j_call: TRBJ2-1
d_call: TRBD1

cdr3_nt: TGTGCCACCAATCCTACAGGGGCTTCAAACATTCAGTACTTC
cdr3_aa: CATNPTGASNIQYF
clone_size: NA
v_call: TRBV6-5
j_call: TRBJ2-4
d_call: TRBD1

cdr3_nt: TGTGCCAGCAGCTTAGCCCAGATTTCGAACACTGAAGCTTTCTTT
cdr3_aa: CASSLAQISNTEAFF
clone_size: NA
v_call: TRBV11-2
j_call: TRBJ1-1
d_call: NA

cdr3_nt: TGTGCCAGCAGCTTGCTGAGGGGGCTTGGCACAGATACGCAGTATTTT
cdr3_aa: CASSLLRGLGTDTQYF
clone_size: NA
v_call: TRBV27
j_call: TRBJ2-3
d_call: TRBD1

cdr3_nt: TGTGCCAGCAGCCTAGGACAGGCCTCGAGTTTTTATCAGCCCCAGCATTTT
cdr3_aa: CASSLGQASSFYQPQHF
clone_size: NA
v_call: TRBV7-2
j_call: TRBJ1-5
d_call: TRBD1

cdr3_nt: TGCGCCAGCAGCCAAGCCACCACTAGCGTCGTATACAATGAGCAGTTCTTC
cdr3_aa: CASSQATTSVVYNEQFF
clone_size: NA
v_call: TRBV4-1
j_call: TRBJ2-1
d_call: TRBD2

cdr3_nt: TGCGCCAGCAGCCATTCCCCGGGACAGGGGGCCAATGAGCAGTTCTTC
cdr3_aa: CASSHSPGQGANEQFF
clone_size: NA
v_call: TRBV4-1
j_call: TRBJ2-1
d_call: TRBD1

cdr3_nt: TGTGCCAGTAGTTTACGGCAGGGGCTGTCCTACAATGAGCAGTTCTTC
cdr3_aa: CASSLRQGLSYNEQFF
clone_size: once
v_call: TRBV19
j_call: TRBJ2-1
d_call: NA

cdr3_nt: TGTGCCAGCAGCCCCCGGGGACTATCTAGCACAGATACGCAGTATTTT
cdr3_aa: CASSPRGLSSTDTQYF
clone_size: NA
v_call: TRBV5-4
j_call: TRBJ2-3
d_call: TRBD2

cdr3_nt: TGTGCCAGCAGTGACAGGGGAGGCAACACCGGGGAGCTGTTTTTT
cdr3_aa: CASSDRGGNTGELFF
clone_size: NA
v_call: TRBV6-6
j_call: TRBJ2-2
d_call: TRBD1

cdr3_nt: TGTGCCAGCAGCGCTAACCCGGGGTCTAATCGAGATACGCAGTATTTT
cdr3_aa: CASSANPGSNRDTQYF
clone_size: NA
v_call: TRBV9
j_call: TRBJ2-3
d_call: NA